A single sample is the source of the 17 T cell receptor beta chains below, sequenced in a study of cytomegalovirus exposure and HLA in healthy donors (dated by TCRdb to about 2017). Libraries were prepared through the immunoSEQ multiplex PCR assay. A mixture of 60 forward primers for TCR Vbeta segments and 13 reverse primers for TCR Jbeta segments was used in the multiplex PCR. Not all clones reach the TCRdb copy of this immuneACCESS table, which keeps in-frame sequences only. Checked studies attribute under half of the gap to unresolved V genes and leave the rest unexplained. The sample table shows about 110,000 clones, and approximately 83% are seen once. The ten largest clones capture about 1.7% of the sample. Material: PBMCs. The origin of the receptors is a man aged 35-49 years in good health and CMV-seronegative.

V is TRBV7-9 and J is TRBJ1-6, with 7 bases fitting TRBD1. The germline V gene encodes CDR1 SEHNR and CDR2 FQNEAQ (reference sequence). With V trimmed by 5 bases and J by 7 bases, 5 bases remained unmatched. The CDR3 has 14 amino acids. CDR3 sequence reads: CASSLQGQNSPLHF. Written as DNA, the CDR3 is TGTGCCAGCAGCCTACAGGGGCAGAATTCACCCCTCCACTTT. Full variable domain (outside the CDR3, taken from reference TRBV7-9 and TRBJ1-6): DTGVSQNPRHKITKRGQNVTFRCDPISEHNRLYWYRQTLGQGPEFLTYFQNEAQLEKSRLLSDRFSAERPKGSFSTLEIQRTEQGDSAMYLCASSLQGQNSPLHFGNGTRLTVT.

The chain couples TRBV5-4 to TRBJ1-6; 8 nucleotides match TRBD1. The germline V gene encodes CDR1 SGHNT and CDR2 YYREEE (reference sequence). This CDR3 has 14 residues. The V gene end was trimmed by 1 base and the J gene end by 10 bases; junction bases not matched to a gene: 4. CDR3 amino acids: CASSLQGAKSPLHF. DNA for the CDR3: TGTGCCAGCAGCTTGCAGGGGGCGAAATCACCCCTCCACTTT. The whole variable domain, filled in from reference TRBV5-4 and TRBJ1-6, reads ETGVTQSPTHLIKTRGQQVTLRCSSQSGHNTVSWYQQALGQGPQFIFQYYREEENGRGNFPPRFSGLQFPNYSSELNVNALELDDSALYLCASSLQGAKSPLHFGNGTRLTVT.

The chain joins TRBV2 to TRBJ2-5, with D perhaps matching TRBD2 (7 bases). This CDR3 contains 14 residues. Germline V gene data show CDR1 as SNHLY and CDR2 as FYNNEI. Trimming cost V 4 bases and J 5 bases, with 14 bases left between them. The chain's CDR3 is CASSGGAREETQYF. The CDR3 DNA sequence: TGTGCCAGCAGTGGGGGGGCGCGGGAGGAGACCCAGTACTTC.

V is TRBV27 and J is TRBJ2-1; TRBD2 agrees at 12 bases. CDR1 is MNHEY and CDR2 is SMNVEV in the germline V gene (reference sequence). This CDR3 contains 15 residues. Germline trimming cut 3 bases from V and 4 bases from J; bases unmatched to any gene: 1. CDR3 in amino acids: CASSLLAGGYNEQFF. CDR3 nucleotide sequence: TGTGCCAGCAGTTTGCTAGCGGGGGGGTACAATGAGCAGTTCTTC.

The chain employs TRBV7-9 and TRBJ2-7, with TRBD1 matching over 7 bases. The germline V gene has CDR1 SEHNR and CDR2 FQNEAQ (reference sequence). Unmatched junction bases numbered 2, after V lost 0 bases and J lost 12 bases. This CDR3 is 11 amino acids long. CDR3 residues: CASSLAGQRYF. The CDR3 region has the DNA TGTGCCAGCAGCTTAGCGGGACAGAGGTACTTC.

The rearrangement joins TRBV28 to TRBJ2-7, with a tentative D call TRBD1 (5 bases). The germline V and J ends were trimmed by 4 bases and 0 bases, with 16 bases remaining between them. Per the germline V gene, CDR1 is MDHEN and CDR2 is SYDVKM. The CDR3 spans 16 residues. The CDR3 coding sequence is TGTGCCAGCAGTTCTGGGGCCGCGACGTCCTCCTACGAGCAGTACTTC. Amino acid sequence: CASSSGAATSSYEQYF. The full variable domain, its missing parts supplied by reference TRBV28 and TRBJ2-7, is DVKVTQSSRYLVKRTGEKVFLECVQDMDHENMFWYRQDPGLGLRLIYFSYDVKMKEKGDIPEGYSVSREKKERFSLILESASTNQTSMYLCASSSGAATSSYEQYFGPGTRLTVT.

The CDR3 spells CSVQVNEKLFF. The CDR3 DNA sequence: TGCAGCGTCCAGGTTAATGAAAAACTGTTTTTT. V usage is TRBV29-1 and J usage is TRBJ1-4; unclear D gene. The germline V and J ends were trimmed by 6 bases and 4 bases, with 6 bases remaining between them. Germline loops: CDR1 SQVTM, CDR2 ANQGSEA. This CDR3 comprises 11 residues.

The V and J genes are TRBV5-1 and TRBJ2-1; D gene ambiguous. The germline CDR1 and CDR2 sequences are SGHRS and YFSETQ. This CDR3 has 14 amino acids. Trimming took 4 bases from V and 0 from J, leaving 8 bases between them. In DNA, the CDR3 is TGCGCCAGCAGCACATCAAGCTCCTACAATGAGCAGTTCTTC. Protein product: CASSTSSSYNEQFF.

This sequence joins TRBV7-2 and TRBJ2-7, with D hard to call. Per the germline V gene, CDR1 is SGHTA and CDR2 is FQGNSA. V dropped 5 bases and J dropped 0 bases, with 17 bases sitting between them. The CDR3 loop spans 16 amino acids. CDR3 bases: TGTGCCAGCAGCCCCTCTGGCGGAACGAGCTCCTACGAGCAGTACTTC. It specifies CASSPSGGTSSYEQYF.

V is TRBV29-1 and J is TRBJ2-3, with 7 bases lining up with TRBD1. The CDR3 length is 13 residues. Trimming at V came to 7 bases and at J to 2 bases, leaving 6 bases not matched to a gene. Germline V gene lookup returns CDR1 SQVTM and CDR2 ANQGSEA. CDR3 coding DNA: TGCAGCGCAACCGGGACAGACACAGATACGCAGTATTTT. This translates into CSATGTDTDTQYF.

The chain carries TRBV7-9 and TRBJ1-2; D is uncertain. V was shortened by 0 bases and J by 7 bases, with 12 bases between the two germline ends. Per germline, CDR1 SEHNR and CDR2 FQNEAQ (reference sequence). The CDR3 is 14 amino acids. The CDR3 region has the DNA TGTGCCAGCAGCTTAGCCTCGGGTCGGCCTGGCTACACCTTC. Translated: CASSLASGRPGYTF.

The chain has TRBV6-1 and TRBJ1-1; D uncertain. Looked up from germline, CDR1 is MNHNS and CDR2 is SASEGT. V was shortened by 8 bases and J by 1 base, with 8 bases between the two germline ends. The length of the CDR3 is 12 residues. The CDR3 DNA reads TGTGCCAGCGGCCGCGGGAACACTGAAGCTTTCTTT. It specifies CASGRGNTEAFF.

The chain uses TRBV29-1 and TRBJ1-1; unclear D gene. The germline gives CDR1 SQVTM, CDR2 ANQGSEA. CDR3 size: 12 residues. V lost 3 bases and J 1 base, leaving 6 bases between the germline ends. DNA for the CDR3: TGCAGCGTTGAGCAGAAGAACACTGAAGCTTTCTTT. This codes for CSVEQKNTEAFF. Full variable domain (missing parts from reference TRBV29-1 and TRBJ1-1): SAVISQKPSRDICQRGTSLTIQCQVDSQVTMMFWYRQQPGQSLTLIATANQGSEATYESGFVIDKFPISRPNLTFSTLTVSNMSPEDSSIYLCSVEQKNTEAFFGQGTRLTVV.

The chain carries TRBV10-3 and TRBJ2-2; 7 bases are a match to TRBD2. V shed 10 bases and J 0 bases; nucleotides not matched to a gene: 5. Germline CDR1 is ENHRY and CDR2 is SYGVKD. CDR3 length: 14 amino acids. As DNA, the CDR3 is TGTGCCACCCTGGGGGGGTCGAACACCGGGGAGCTGTTTTTT. Its protein is CATLGGSNTGELFF.

The rearrangement links TRBV7-8 to TRBJ2-5; the D gene is possibly TRBD2 (5 bases). The germline V and J ends were trimmed by 0 bases and 1 base, with 9 bases remaining between them. This CDR3 is 15 amino acids long. CDR1 is SGHVS, CDR2 FQNEAQ, per germline. The CDR3: CASSLAFTSQETQYF. Written as DNA, the CDR3 is TGTGCCAGCAGCTTAGCGTTCACTAGCCAAGAGACCCAGTACTTC.

The genes are TRBV5-6 and TRBJ1-2, with D perhaps TRBD1 (5 bases). The CDR3 extends over 13 amino acids. The V end was cut by 1 base, the J end by 11 bases, with 15 bases between. Germline assignment: CDR1 SGHDT and CDR2 YYEEEE. CDR3 loop: CASSLNAGPAYTF. CDR3 in DNA: TGTGCCAGCAGCTTGAACGCAGGGCCGGCTTACACCTTC. The full variable domain, with the rest looked up from reference TRBV5-6 and TRBJ1-2, is DAGVTQSPTHLIKTRGQQVTLRCSPKSGHDTVSWYQQALGQGPQFIFQYYEEEERQRGNFPDRFSGHQFPNYSSELNVNALLLGDSALYLCASSLNAGPAYTFGSGTRLTVV.

The chain links TRBV7-2 to TRBJ2-5, with D tentatively TRBD1 (6 bases). The CDR3 covers 16 residues. V lost 5 bases to trimming and J lost 0 bases, with 16 bases between them. CDR1 and CDR2 (germline): SGHTA, FQGNSA. The CDR3, as DNA: TGTGCCAGCAGCCAGTGGGCCGGGACATACCAAGAGACCCAGTACTTC. This codes for CASSQWAGTYQETQYF.